These 14 T cell receptor beta chains were sequenced from one sample in a study of T cells in Graves' hyperthyroidism and ophthalmopathy. TCR beta CDR3 region amplification was performed from RNA transcripts. Primed by the HTBI set, a first-round RT-PCR was run on the TCR CDR3. From the multiplex PCR reads, TCRdb called clonotypes with MiXCR, one entry per CDR3 protein. Counted here are approximately 620,000 distinct CDR3 sequences, roughly 15% occurring once; the ten biggest clones make up 3% to 4%. Specimen: blood. Receptors originate from a woman in her thirties or forties with Graves' ophthalmopathy.

A few counts support this clonotype. The V and J genes are TRBV20-1 and TRBJ1-6; 7 bases agree with TRBD1. The CDR3 is 17 amino acids. The V and J ends lost 0 bases and 6 bases, in that order; junction bases with no gene match: 11. Germline V gives CDR1 DFQATT, CDR2 SNEGSKA (reference sequence). CDR3: CSARDQTGVSGNSPLHF. The CDR3 nucleotides are TGCAGTGCTAGAGACCAAACAGGGGTTAGCGGTAATTCACCCCTCCACTTT.

This chain connects TRBV6-1 to TRBJ2-1; weak D call: TRBD2 (6 bases). The CDR3 has 12 residues. Trimming shortened V by 8 bases and J by 9 bases, and 14 bases separated the two germline ends. Germline lookup yields CDR1 MNHNS and CDR2 SASEGT. The DNA for the CDR3 is TGTGCCAGCCGCCCCCGTAGCGGTGAGCAGTTCTTC. Its protein product is CASRPRSGEQFF.

The chain carries TRBV6-2 or TRBV6-3 and TRBJ1-6; 9 bases fit TRBD1. The germline V gene has CDR1 MNHEY and CDR2 SVGEGT. This CDR3 has 17 amino acids. J was trimmed by 0 bases and V by 6 bases; bases with no gene match: 6. The CDR3 bases are TGTGCCAGCAGAAGACAGGGGGGGAGCTCCTATAATTCACCCCTCCACTTT. It translates to CASRRQGGSSYNSPLHF.

This chain uses TRBV20-1 with TRBJ1-4; no definite D call. The germline V gene has CDR1 DFQATT and CDR2 SNEGSKA (reference sequence). The ends were cut back, 1 base at V and 8 bases at J, with 14 bases in the middle. There are 14 residues in the CDR3. In DNA, the CDR3 is TGCAGTGCTAGAGCCCAGAAAGGGCCCGAAAAACTGTTTTTT. Protein product: CSARAQKGPEKLFF.

This clonotype has a count of ten or more. This chain joins TRBV20-1 and TRBJ2-1; TRBD1 aligns across 9 bases. Germline V gives CDR1 DFQATT, CDR2 SNEGSKA (reference sequence). J was trimmed by 8 bases and V by 6 bases; bases with no gene match: 14. The CDR3 totals 15 residues. The CDR3 region has the DNA TGCAGTGCGCTGACCGGGACAGGGAGGGTAGATGAGCAGTTCTTC. As protein: CSALTGTGRVDEQFF.

This rearrangement joins TRBV5-6 to TRBJ2-1; 9 nucleotides match TRBD1. Germline CDR1 and CDR2: SGHDT and YYEEEE. Germline trimming cut 5 bases from V and 1 base from J; bases unmatched to any gene: 7. CDR3 length: 16 residues. The CDR3 loop is CASSSTGTGSYNEQFF. The CDR3, as DNA: TGTGCCAGCAGTTCTACCGGGACAGGGTCCTACAATGAGCAGTTCTTC. The full variable domain, completed using reference TRBV5-6 and TRBJ2-1, is DAGVTQSPTHLIKTRGQQVTLRCSPKSGHDTVSWYQQALGQGPQFIFQYYEEEERQRGNFPDRFSGHQFPNYSSELNVNALLLGDSALYLCASSSTGTGSYNEQFFGPGTRLTVL.

This clonotype came up many times. V is TRBV20-1 and J is TRBJ1-1, with 7 positions matching TRBD1. CDR3 length: 12 residues. The V segment lost 3 bases and the J segment 7 bases; nucleotides outside the gene matches: 5. From germline, CDR1 is DFQATT and CDR2 SNEGSKA (reference sequence). CDR3 nucleotide sequence: TGCAGTGCTAGTCAAGGGACAGATGAAGCTTTCTTT. Protein product: CSASQGTDEAFF.

The chain employs TRBV20-1 and TRBJ1-1; D possibly corresponds to TRBD1 (5 bases). V lost 3 bases and J 9 bases, leaving 23 bases between the germline ends. The germline V gene has CDR1 DFQATT and CDR2 SNEGSKA (reference sequence). The CDR3 loop spans 15 amino acids. CDR3 in DNA: TGCAGTGCTAGCGATTCGAGGAGGGAAGGGGCTAAAGCTTTCTTT. This gives the protein CSASDSRREGAKAFF.

The chain combines TRBV28 with TRBJ1-3, with TRBD1 matching over 8 bases. Germline V gives CDR1 MDHEN, CDR2 SYDVKM. J gave up 4 bases and V 5 bases, and 4 bases lay outside the gene matches. The CDR3 runs to 14 residues. The CDR3: CASSQTGDGNTIYF. For the CDR3, the DNA is TGTGCCAGCAGTCAGACAGGGGACGGAAACACCATATATTTT. Complete variable domain (other parts from reference TRBV28 and TRBJ1-3): DVKVTQSSRYLVKRTGEKVFLECVQDMDHENMFWYRQDPGLGLRLIYFSYDVKMKEKGDIPEGYSVSREKKERFSLILESASTNQTSMYLCASSQTGDGNTIYFGEGSWLTVV.

The gene calls are TRBV5-4 and TRBJ1-2; weak D call: TRBD1 (5 bases). Germline CDR1 reads SGHNT; CDR2 reads YYREEE (reference sequence). The germline V and J ends were trimmed by 1 base and 4 bases, with 11 bases remaining between them. This CDR3 comprises 14 residues. Here the CDR3 reads CASSLPDTTYGYTF. CDR3 in DNA: TGTGCCAGCAGCTTGCCGGACACGACCTATGGCTACACCTTC.

This clonotype has at least ten counts. The chain combines TRBV28 with TRBJ2-5, with D perhaps TRBD1 or TRBD2 (6 bases each). Germline V gene lookup returns CDR1 MDHEN and CDR2 SYDVKM. The length of the CDR3 is 14 residues. V was pared by 2 bases and J by 4 bases, with 11 bases between. DNA for the CDR3: TGTGCCAGCAGTTTAGGGGGGCGAGTAGAGACCCAGTACTTC. Protein product: CASSLGGRVETQYF.

The J gene is TRBJ2-1, the V gene TRBV10-3; the D gene is possibly TRBD2 (6 bases). The CDR3 covers 14 residues. Germline CDR1 and CDR2: ENHRY and SYGVKD. The V end was cut by 7 bases, the J end by 0 bases, with 10 bases between. CDR3 nucleotides: TGTGCCATCAAGGCGGGAAGCTCCTACAATGAGCAGTTCTTC. Translation: CAIKAGSSYNEQFF.

The chain employs TRBV27 and TRBJ2-3; no reliable D call. CDR1 is MNHEY and CDR2 is SMNVEV in the germline V gene (reference sequence). CDR3 size: 16 residues. V lost 0 bases and J lost 2, with 12 bases in between. In DNA form, the CDR3 reads TGTGCCAGCAGTTTATCCTCTGGGCCCTTCACAGATACGCAGTATTTT. Protein: CASSLSSGPFTDTQYF.

There are many counts of this clonotype. The chain employs TRBV20-1 and TRBJ1-4; D may be TRBD1 (5 bases). Looked up from germline, CDR1 is DFQATT and CDR2 is SNEGSKA (reference sequence). The CDR3 contains 15 residues. V was trimmed by 0 bases and J by 8 bases, leaving 16 bases between them. The DNA of the CDR3 is TGCAGTGCTAGAGACCGGGGCCGGACGGTAGAAAAACTGTTTTTT. Protein product: CSARDRGRTVEKLFF.